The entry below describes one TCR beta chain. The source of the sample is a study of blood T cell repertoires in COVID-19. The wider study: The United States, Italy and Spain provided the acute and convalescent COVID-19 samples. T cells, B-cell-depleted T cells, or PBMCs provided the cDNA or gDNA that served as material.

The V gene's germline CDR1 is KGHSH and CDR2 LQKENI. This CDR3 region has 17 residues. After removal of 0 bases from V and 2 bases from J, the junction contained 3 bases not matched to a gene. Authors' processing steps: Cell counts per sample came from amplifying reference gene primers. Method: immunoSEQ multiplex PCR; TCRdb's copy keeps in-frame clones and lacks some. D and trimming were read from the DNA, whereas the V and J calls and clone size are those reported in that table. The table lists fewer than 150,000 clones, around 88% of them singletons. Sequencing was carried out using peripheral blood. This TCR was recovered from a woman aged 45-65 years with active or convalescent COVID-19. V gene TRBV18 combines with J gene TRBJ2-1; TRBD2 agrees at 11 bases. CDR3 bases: TGTGCCAGCTCACCACCGTCACTAGCGGGGGCCTACAATGAGCAGTTCTTC. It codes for CASSPPSLAGAYNEQFF. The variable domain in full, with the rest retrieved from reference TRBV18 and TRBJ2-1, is NAGVMQNPRHLVRRRGQEARLRCSPMKGHSHVYWYRQLPEEGLKFMVYLQKENIIDESGMPKERFSAEFPKEGPSILRIQQVVRGDSAAYFCASSPPSLAGAYNEQFFGPGTRLTVL.